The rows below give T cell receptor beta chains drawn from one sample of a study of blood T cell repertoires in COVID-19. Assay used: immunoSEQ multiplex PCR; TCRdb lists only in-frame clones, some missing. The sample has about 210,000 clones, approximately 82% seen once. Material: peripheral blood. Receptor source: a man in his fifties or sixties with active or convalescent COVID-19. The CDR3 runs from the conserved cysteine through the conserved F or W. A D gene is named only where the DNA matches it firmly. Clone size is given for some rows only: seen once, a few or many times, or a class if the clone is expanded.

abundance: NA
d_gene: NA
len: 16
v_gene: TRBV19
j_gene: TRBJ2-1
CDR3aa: CASSSASTSSYNEQFF
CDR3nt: TGTGCCAGTAGTTCCGCCTCCACCAGCTCCTACAATGAGCAGTTCTTC

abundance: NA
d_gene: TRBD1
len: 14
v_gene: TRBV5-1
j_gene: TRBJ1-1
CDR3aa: CASCPGTGNTEAFF
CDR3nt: TGCGCCAGCTGCCCGGGGACAGGGAACACTGAAGCTTTCTTT

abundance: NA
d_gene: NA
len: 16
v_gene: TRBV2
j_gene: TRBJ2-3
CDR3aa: CASLSGAVLRTDTQYF
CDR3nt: TGTGCCAGCCTATCAGGGGCGGTCCTGAGGACAGATACGCAGTATTTT

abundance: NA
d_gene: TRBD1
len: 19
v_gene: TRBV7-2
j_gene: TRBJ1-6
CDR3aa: CASSPQHGGQGGYNSPLHF
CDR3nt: TGTGCCAGCAGCCCACAGCACGGAGGACAGGGTGGATATAATTCACCCCTCCACTTT

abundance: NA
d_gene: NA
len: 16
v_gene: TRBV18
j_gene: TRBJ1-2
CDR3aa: CASSPETLAANYGYTF
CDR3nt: TGTGCCAGCTCACCGGAGACCTTAGCAGCTAACTATGGCTACACCTTC

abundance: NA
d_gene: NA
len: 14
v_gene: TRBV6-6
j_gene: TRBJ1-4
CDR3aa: CASSYSTVTEKLFF
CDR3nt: TGTGCCAGCAGTTACTCGACAGTAACGGAAAAACTGTTTTTT

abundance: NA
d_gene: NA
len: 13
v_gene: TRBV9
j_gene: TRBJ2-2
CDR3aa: CASSVSDTGELFF
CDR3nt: TGTGCCAGCAGCGTGTCGGACACCGGGGAGCTGTTTTTT

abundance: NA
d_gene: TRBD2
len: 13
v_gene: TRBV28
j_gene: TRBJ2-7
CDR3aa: CATFSGGNYEQYF
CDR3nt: TGTGCCACCTTCAGCGGGGGCAACTACGAGCAGTACTTC

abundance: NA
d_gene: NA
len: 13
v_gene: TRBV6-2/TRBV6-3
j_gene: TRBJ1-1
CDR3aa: CASSFRGNTEAFF
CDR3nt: TGTGCCAGCAGCTTCAGGGGGAACACTGAAGCTTTCTTT

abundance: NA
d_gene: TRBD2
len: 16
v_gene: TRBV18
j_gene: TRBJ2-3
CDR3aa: CASSPGLAGVVDTQYF
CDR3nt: TGTGCCAGCTCACCGGGACTAGCGGGAGTTGTAGATACGCAGTATTTT

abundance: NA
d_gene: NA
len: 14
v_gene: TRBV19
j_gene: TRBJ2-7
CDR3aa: CASSRGGLPYEQYF
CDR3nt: TGTGCCAGTAGTCGCGGGGGCCTCCCCTACGAGCAGTACTTC

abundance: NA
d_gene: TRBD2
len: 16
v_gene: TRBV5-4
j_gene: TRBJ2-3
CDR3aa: CASSFGAGTSTDTQYF
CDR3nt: TGTGCCAGCAGCTTCGGAGCGGGAACTAGCACAGATACGCAGTATTTT

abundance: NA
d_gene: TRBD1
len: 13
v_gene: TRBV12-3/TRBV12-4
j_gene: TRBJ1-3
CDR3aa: CASSTGAGNTIYF
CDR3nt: TGTGCCAGCAGTACAGGGGCGGGAAACACCATATATTTT

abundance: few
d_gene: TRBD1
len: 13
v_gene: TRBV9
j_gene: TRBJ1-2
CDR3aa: CARSIGGTGGYTF
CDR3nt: TGTGCCAGGAGCATAGGGGGCACGGGTGGCTACACCTTC

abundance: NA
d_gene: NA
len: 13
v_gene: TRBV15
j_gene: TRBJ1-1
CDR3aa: CATSRRTDTEAFF
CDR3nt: TGTGCCACCAGCAGGAGGACAGACACTGAAGCTTTCTTT